One sample yielded the 16 T cell receptor beta chains listed below, sequenced in a study of OX40 agonist ivuxolimab in advanced cancers. Here immunoSEQ multiplex PCR was the method, and the copy in TCRdb shows in-frame clones only, minus some. This sample has 60,000 to 75,000 clones, with approximately 84% found just once. The specimen was CD4+ or CD8+ T cells sorted from blood, collected in a trial of the OX40 agonist ivuxolimab. These receptors originate from an adult with an advanced solid tumor such as melanoma, head and neck, liver or kidney cancer.

This chain connects TRBV6-1 to TRBJ1-5, with D unresolved. V lost 0 bases to trimming and J lost 7 bases, with 16 bases between them. CDR1 is MNHNS, CDR2 SASEGT, per germline. The CDR3 totals 16 residues. The CDR3 is CASSEAYEIVGQPQHF. CDR3 nucleotides: TGTGCCAGCAGTGAAGCGTATGAGATTGTGGGGCAGCCCCAGCATTTT.

This clone was found a few times. At one end, the junction sequence differs from germline, possibly due to a read error. The CDR3 DNA reads as TGTGCCAGCTCACCACCTCCTCTCTTC. Its translation is CASSPPPLF. The rearrangement links TRBV18 to TRBJ1-2; D is undetermined. The germline gives CDR1 KGHSH, CDR2 LQKENI. The CDR3 runs to 9 residues. The complete variable domain, with remaining parts taken from reference TRBV18 and TRBJ1-2, reads NAGVMQNPRHLVRRRGQEARLRCSPMKGHSHVYWYRQLPEEGLKFMVYLQKENIIDESGMPKERFSAEFPKEGPSILRIQQVVRGDSAAYFCASSPPPLFGSGTRLTVV.

In this sample, this clone turned up a few times. This chain uses TRBV7-9 with TRBJ2-2; TRBD1 matches at 11 bases. Unmatched junction bases numbered 8, after V lost 1 base and J lost 1 base. CDR3 length: 19 amino acids. Germline V gene data show CDR1 as SEHNR and CDR2 as FQNEAQ (reference sequence). CDR3 sequence reads: CASSLEYGTGGKNTGELFF. The CDR3, as DNA: TGTGCCAGCAGCTTAGAATACGGGACAGGGGGAAAGAACACCGGGGAGCTGTTTTTT.

This clone was observed once. This chain joins TRBV5-8 and TRBJ1-5, with D unresolved. V was pared by 0 bases and J by 7 bases, with 8 bases between. The germline CDR1 and CDR2 sequences are SGHTS and YDEGEE. This CDR3 is 13 amino acids long. For the CDR3, the DNA is TGTGCCAGCAGCTTGGTTAGAGGACAGCCCCAGCATTTT. It translates to CASSLVRGQPQHF. Filled out from reference TRBV5-8 and TRBJ1-5, the complete variable domain reads EAGVTQSPTHLIKTRGQQATLRCSPISGHTSVYWYQQALGLGLQFLLWYDEGEERNRGNFPPRFSGRQFPNYSSELNVNALELEDSALYLCASSLVRGQPQHFGDGTRLSIL.

The rearrangement uses TRBV5-8 and TRBJ2-6; 7 bases fit TRBD1. This CDR3 is built from 14 residues. Trimming removed 3 bases from V and 15 bases from J; junction bases left unmatched: 12. Germline V gene sequence: CDR1 SGHTS, CDR2 YDEGEE. CDR3 region: CASSSRTGLQDLTF. The CDR3 DNA sequence: TGTGCCAGCAGCTCCCGGACAGGCCTTCAGGACCTGACTTTC. Supplemented by reference TRBV5-8 and TRBJ2-6, the full variable domain reads EAGVTQSPTHLIKTRGQQATLRCSPISGHTSVYWYQQALGLGLQFLLWYDEGEERNRGNFPPRFSGRQFPNYSSELNVNALELEDSALYLCASSSRTGLQDLTFGAGSRLTVL.

V gene TRBV21-1 combines with J gene TRBJ2-7; TRBD1 reflects the table's D call only, with no check against the DNA. TRBV21-1 is a pseudogene locus. The CDR3 runs to 17 residues. The CDR3 DNA is TGTGCCAGCAGCAAAGCGATTAGGACAGGGCCCAACTACGAGCAGTACTTC. Protein sequence: CASSKAIRTGPNYEQYF.

This clone was counted a single time. The chain is built from TRBV30 and TRBJ2-7; weak D call: TRBD1 (6 bases). CDR1 and CDR2 (germline): GTSNPN, SVGIG (reference sequence). V lost 1 base and J lost 9, with 16 bases in between. This CDR3 spans 13 amino acids. This CDR3 is CAWSGQVGRRQYF. The CDR3 DNA reads as TGTGCCTGGAGTGGACAGGTTGGACGCCGGCAGTACTTC.

V is TRBV9 and J is TRBJ2-2, with 8 bases fitting TRBD2. Per germline, CDR1 SGDLS and CDR2 YYNGEE. V trimming: 0 bases; J trimming: 4 bases; junction bases outside the gene matches: 5. The CDR3 has 16 residues. This CDR3 reads CASSVVTSGGTGELFF. CDR3 in DNA: TGTGCCAGCAGCGTAGTAACTAGCGGAGGCACCGGGGAGCTGTTTTTT.

V and J are TRBV5-4 and TRBJ2-1, with D tentatively TRBD1 (6 bases). The CDR3 covers 15 residues. Germline loops: CDR1 SGHNT, CDR2 YYREEE (reference sequence). The V and J ends lost 0 bases and 2 bases respectively, with 9 bases between them. CDR3 sequence reads: CASSLEGVAYNEQFF. As DNA, the CDR3 is TGTGCCAGCAGCTTGGAGGGGGTAGCCTACAATGAGCAGTTCTTC.

The chain carries TRBV6-5 and TRBJ2-7, with 7 nucleotides matching TRBD1. Looked up from germline, CDR1 is MNHEY and CDR2 is SVGAGI. Unmatched junction bases numbered 12, after V lost 6 bases and J lost 7 bases. This CDR3 region has 14 residues. This CDR3 is CASRPGGDLGEQYF. The CDR3 DNA sequence: TGTGCCAGCAGGCCAGGGGGAGACTTGGGAGAGCAGTACTTC.

V and J are TRBV7-9 and TRBJ1-5; D call uncertain. Germline CDR1 is SEHNR and CDR2 is FQNEAQ (reference sequence). The CDR3 has 14 amino acids. Trimming shortened V by 5 bases and J by 5 bases, and 13 bases separated the two germline ends. The CDR3 DNA sequence: TGTGCCAGCAGCCCAAGTTACGGGGATCAGCCCCAGCATTTT. Its protein is CASSPSYGDQPQHF.

The DNA of the CDR3 is TGTGCCAGCAGCCAAGTTGGGACAGAGGGCGAGCAGTACTTC. Protein: CASSQVGTEGEQYF. V is TRBV4-2 and J is TRBJ2-5, with TRBD1 matching 7 bases. The assigned J gene may be wrong: the sequence end matches TRBJ2-7 better. CDR3 length: 14 amino acids. The germline V gene encodes CDR1 LGHNA and CDR2 YNFKEQ.

V is TRBV10-3 and J is TRBJ1-2; 9 bases are shared with TRBD1. The CDR3 runs to 13 residues. V was pared by 7 bases and J by 7 bases, with 7 bases of the junction left unmatched. Germline values: CDR1 ENHRY, CDR2 SYGVKD. In nucleotides, the CDR3 is TGTGCCATCATGCGACAGGGGGTTTCTGGCTACACCTTC. This gives the protein CAIMRQGVSGYTF.

This chain connects TRBV2 to TRBJ1-2; TRBD1 agrees at 7 bases. CDR3 length: 13 residues. Trimming cost V 6 bases and J 6 bases; bases outside gene matches: 7. Looked up from germline, CDR1 is SNHLY and CDR2 is FYNNEI. CDR3 coding DNA: TGTGCCAGCAGCGCGACAGGGCGCGATGGCTACACCTTC. It specifies CASSATGRDGYTF.

The count of this clone is one. The CDR3 DNA reads as TGCGCCAGCAGCCCCGGGGGTAGTTCCTACGAGCAGTACTTC. Protein sequence: CASSPGGSSYEQYF. The chain has TRBV5-1 and TRBJ2-5; possible D gene TRBD2, 6 bases. The J call may be incorrect, as the DNA end agrees better with TRBJ2-7. CDR1 and CDR2 from the germline V gene are SGHRS and YFSETQ. The CDR3 covers 14 residues.

This clone was seen only once. V and J are TRBV27 and TRBJ2-7, with D unresolved. Trimming took off 0 bases at V and 3 bases at J, with 9 bases between the two ends. CDR1 is MNHEY, CDR2 SMNVEV, per germline (reference sequence). The CDR3 has 14 amino acids. This chain's CDR3 is CASSLSSPHYEQYF. CDR3 DNA sequence: TGTGCCAGCAGTTTATCGTCCCCACACTACGAGCAGTACTTC.